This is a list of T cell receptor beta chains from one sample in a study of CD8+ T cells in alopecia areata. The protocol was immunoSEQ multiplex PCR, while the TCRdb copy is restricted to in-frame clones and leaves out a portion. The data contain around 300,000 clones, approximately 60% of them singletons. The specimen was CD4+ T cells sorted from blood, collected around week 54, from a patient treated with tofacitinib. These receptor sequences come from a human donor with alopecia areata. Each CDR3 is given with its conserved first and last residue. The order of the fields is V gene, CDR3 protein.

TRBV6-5	CASSQDRSSYNEQFF
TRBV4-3	CASSQDVRTGADTQYF
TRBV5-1	CASSLGTALYGYTF
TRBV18	CASSPKGSYEQYF
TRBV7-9	CASSLAPITYEQYF
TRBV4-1	CASSLPPTGVPSYNEQFF
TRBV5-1	CASSGQLQETQYF
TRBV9	CASSTEGRAEETQYF
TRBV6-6	CASSPLSGGAFF
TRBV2	CASSDSDFYGYTF
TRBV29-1	CSVEGTGVYGYTF
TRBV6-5	CASGGLNYGYTF
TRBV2	CASRAPGGANGNQPQHF
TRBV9	CASSVGRTQETQYF
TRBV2	CASSLAALANYGYTF
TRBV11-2	CASSPKGPYEQYF
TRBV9	CASSVRDSPGTQYF
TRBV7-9	CASSNKDSLYF
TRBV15	CATSRFPDGGNGYTF
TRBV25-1	CASSAGTNYGYTF
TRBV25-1	CASWAGSYTF
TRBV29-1	CSVVYFSTGELFF
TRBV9	CASSTTLGEQYF
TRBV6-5	CASSGQGEREQYF
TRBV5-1	CASSYPGESRELFF
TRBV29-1	CSVRTDRNQPQHF
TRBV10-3	CAISPGQGPYEQYF
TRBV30	CAWSLGGVAQPQHF
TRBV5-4	CASSAKTGVYEQYF
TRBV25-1	CASSETPNRAPFNTEAFF
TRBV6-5	CASSYSPWQRHYEQYF
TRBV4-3	CASRPQGGDYGYTF
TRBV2	CASKDPDQYF
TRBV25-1	CASSDAKYQETQYF
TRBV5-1	CASSLDPDYEQYF
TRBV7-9	CASSSASGGRSTDTQYF
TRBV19	CASSEAGGSYEQYF
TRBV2	CASTVGSNTEAFF
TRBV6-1	CASSEAVRVAKNIQYF
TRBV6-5	CASSPTPDTQYF
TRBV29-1	CSVLVDSYNEQFF
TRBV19	CASSGRTGDLETQYF
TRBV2	CASHRYMNTEAFF
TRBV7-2	CASSLATRGGAPDTQYF